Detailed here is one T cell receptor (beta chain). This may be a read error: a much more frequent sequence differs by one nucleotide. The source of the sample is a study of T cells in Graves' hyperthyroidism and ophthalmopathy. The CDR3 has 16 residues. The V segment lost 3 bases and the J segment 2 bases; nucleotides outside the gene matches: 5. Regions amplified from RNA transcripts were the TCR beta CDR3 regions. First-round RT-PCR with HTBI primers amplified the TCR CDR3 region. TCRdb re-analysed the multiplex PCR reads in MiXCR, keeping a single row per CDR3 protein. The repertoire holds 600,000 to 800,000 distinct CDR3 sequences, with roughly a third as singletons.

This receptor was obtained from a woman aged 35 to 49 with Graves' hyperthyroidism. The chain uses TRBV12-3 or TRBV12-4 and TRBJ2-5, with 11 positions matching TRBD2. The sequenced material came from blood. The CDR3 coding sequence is TGTGCCAGCAGTTTCGGACTAGCGGGTAGACAAGAGACCCAGTACTTC. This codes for CASSFGLAGRQETQYF.